This T cell receptor (beta chain) was sequenced in a study of cytomegalovirus exposure and HLA in healthy donors. Broader study findings: Both high specificity and high sensitivity reportedly marked the classifier's diagnosis of cytomegalovirus status. Follow-up analysis found HLA locus-dependent TCR association rates, highest for DRB1 and lowest for HLA-C.

CDR1 and CDR2 (germline): SGHDN, FVKESK. V shed 6 bases and J 4 bases; nucleotides not matched to a gene: 11. This CDR3 spans 16 amino acids. It was with 60 Vbeta and 13 Jbeta primers that the PCR ran. TCRdb's copy holds only in-frame clones and misses some; the assay was immunoSEQ multiplex PCR. The sample shows under 85,000 clones, over 70% of them seen only once. For this clone: Its matching antigen is unknown.

V usage is TRBV14 and J usage is TRBJ2-5; 10 nucleotides align to TRBD2. The TCR sequence derives from a man aged 35 to 55 in good health and CMV-seronegative. The specimen was PBMCs. As DNA, the CDR3 is TGTGCCAGCAGTCGACTAGCGGGCCAACTCGTAGAGACCCAGTACTTC. Protein: CASSRLAGQLVETQYF.